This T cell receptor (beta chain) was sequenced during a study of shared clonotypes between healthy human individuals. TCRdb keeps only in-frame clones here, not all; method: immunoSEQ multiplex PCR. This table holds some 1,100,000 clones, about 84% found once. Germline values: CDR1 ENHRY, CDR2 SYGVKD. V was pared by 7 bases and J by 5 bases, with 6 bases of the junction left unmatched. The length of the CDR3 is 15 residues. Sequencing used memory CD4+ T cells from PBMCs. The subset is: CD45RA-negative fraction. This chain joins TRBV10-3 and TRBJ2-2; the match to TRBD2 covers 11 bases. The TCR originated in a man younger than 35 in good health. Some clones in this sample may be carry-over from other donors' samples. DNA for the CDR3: TGTGCCATCAAAACCGGGACTAGCGGAACCGGGGAGCTGTTTTTT. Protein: CAIKTGTSGTGELFF.